One T cell receptor beta chain is described in this entry. No antigen is known for it. The immunoSEQ assay was v3.0, run at survey level. Sequenced by immunoSEQ multiplex PCR; TCRdb stores in-frame clones only, minus some. The sample yields roughly 23,000 clones, 70% to 90% seen once. With V trimmed by 0 bases and J by 6 bases, 4 bases remained unmatched. This CDR3 is 15 amino acids long. Germline loops: CDR1 LGHNA, CDR2 YNFKEQ. The source of the sample is a study of long-term antiretroviral therapy in people with HIV. The wider study: A decade or so separates the oldest specimens from the later 2015 immediate-ART recommendation.

Study findings and constraints: ART adherence, viral resistance and therapy changes went unrecorded.

Sequenced here: unsorted PBMCs, sampled 1.8 years before starting antiretroviral therapy. The gene calls are TRBV4-2 and TRBJ2-2, with 7 bases aligning to TRBD2. The receptor was isolated from a woman in her 30s with HIV. CDR3 loop: CASSQELARPGELFF. The DNA for the CDR3 is TGTGCCAGCAGCCAAGAACTAGCGAGGCCCGGGGAGCTGTTTTTT.